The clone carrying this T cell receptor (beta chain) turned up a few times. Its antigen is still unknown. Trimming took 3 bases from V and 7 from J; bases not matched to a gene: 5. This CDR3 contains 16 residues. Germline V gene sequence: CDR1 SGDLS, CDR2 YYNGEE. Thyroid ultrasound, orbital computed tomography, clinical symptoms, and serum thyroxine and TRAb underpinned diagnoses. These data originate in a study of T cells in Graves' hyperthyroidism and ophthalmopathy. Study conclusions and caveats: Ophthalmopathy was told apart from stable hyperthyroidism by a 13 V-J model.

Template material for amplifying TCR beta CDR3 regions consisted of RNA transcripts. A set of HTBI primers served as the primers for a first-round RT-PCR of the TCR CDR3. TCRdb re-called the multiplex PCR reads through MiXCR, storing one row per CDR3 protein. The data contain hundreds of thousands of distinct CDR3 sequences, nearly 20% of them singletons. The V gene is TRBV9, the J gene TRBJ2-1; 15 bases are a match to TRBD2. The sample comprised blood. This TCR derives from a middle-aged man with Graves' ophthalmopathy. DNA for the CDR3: TGTGCCAGCAGCGCGAGGGGGACTAGCGGGGGGAATGAGCAGTTCTTC. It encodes CASSARGTSGGNEQFF.